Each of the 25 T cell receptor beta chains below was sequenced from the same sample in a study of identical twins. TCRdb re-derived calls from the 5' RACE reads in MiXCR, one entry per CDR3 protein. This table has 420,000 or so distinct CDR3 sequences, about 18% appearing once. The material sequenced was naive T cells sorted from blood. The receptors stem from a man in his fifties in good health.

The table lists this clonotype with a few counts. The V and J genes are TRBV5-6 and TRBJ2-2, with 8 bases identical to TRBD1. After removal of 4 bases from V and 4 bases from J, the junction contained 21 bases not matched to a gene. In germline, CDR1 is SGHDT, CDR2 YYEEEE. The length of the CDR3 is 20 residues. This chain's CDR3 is CASSSVGQGILGTTTGELFF. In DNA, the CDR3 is TGTGCCAGCAGCAGTGTCGGACAGGGTATCCTGGGGACGACCACCGGGGAGCTGTTTTTT. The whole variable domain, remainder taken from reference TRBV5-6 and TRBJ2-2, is DAGVTQSPTHLIKTRGQQVTLRCSPKSGHDTVSWYQQALGQGPQFIFQYYEEEERQRGNFPDRFSGHQFPNYSSELNVNALLLGDSALYLCASSSVGQGILGTTTGELFFGEGSRLTVL.

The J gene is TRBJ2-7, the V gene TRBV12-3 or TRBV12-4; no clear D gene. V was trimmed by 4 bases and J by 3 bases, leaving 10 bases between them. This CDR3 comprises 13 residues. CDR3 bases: TGTGCCAGCAGTTCTCCAATCAACTACGAGCAGTACTTC. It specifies CASSSPINYEQYF.

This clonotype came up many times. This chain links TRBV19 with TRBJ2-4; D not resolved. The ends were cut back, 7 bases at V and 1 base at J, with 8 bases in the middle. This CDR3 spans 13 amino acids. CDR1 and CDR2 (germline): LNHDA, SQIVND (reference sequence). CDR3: CASISRAKNIQYF. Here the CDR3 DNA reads TGTGCCAGTATTTCCAGGGCCAAAAACATTCAGTACTTC.

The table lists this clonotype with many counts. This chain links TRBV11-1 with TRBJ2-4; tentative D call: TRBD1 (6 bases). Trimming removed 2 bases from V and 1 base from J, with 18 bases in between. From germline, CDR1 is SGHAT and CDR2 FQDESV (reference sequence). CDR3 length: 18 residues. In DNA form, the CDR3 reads TGTGCCAGCAGCTTAACTACTAACCGGGACACGGCCAAAAACATTCAGTACTTC. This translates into CASSLTTNRDTAKNIQYF.

Here the CDR3 DNA reads TGCAGTGCTACCCTTCCGGGACTAGCGGGAGTGGGATACGAGCAGTACTTC. This encodes CSATLPGLAGVGYEQYF. This chain connects TRBV20-1 to TRBJ2-7; 14 bases are a match to TRBD2. CDR1 is DFQATT, CDR2 SNEGSKA, per germline (reference sequence). The length of the CDR3 is 17 residues. V shed 4 bases, J shed 4 bases, and the junction held 12 bases outside the gene matches.

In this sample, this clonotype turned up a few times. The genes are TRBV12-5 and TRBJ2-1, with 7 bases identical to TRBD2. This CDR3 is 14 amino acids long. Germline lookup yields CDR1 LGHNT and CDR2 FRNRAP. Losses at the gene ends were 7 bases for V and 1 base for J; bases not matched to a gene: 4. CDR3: CASAVGGSYNEQFF. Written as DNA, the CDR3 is TGTGCTAGTGCCGTGGGGGGGTCCTACAATGAGCAGTTCTTC.

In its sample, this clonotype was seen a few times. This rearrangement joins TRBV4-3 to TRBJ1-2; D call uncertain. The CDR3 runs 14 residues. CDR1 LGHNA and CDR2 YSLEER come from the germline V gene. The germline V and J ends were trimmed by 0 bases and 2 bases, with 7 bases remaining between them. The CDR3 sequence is CASSQDVENYGYTF. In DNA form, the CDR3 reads TGCGCCAGCAGCCAAGATGTGGAGAACTATGGCTACACCTTC.

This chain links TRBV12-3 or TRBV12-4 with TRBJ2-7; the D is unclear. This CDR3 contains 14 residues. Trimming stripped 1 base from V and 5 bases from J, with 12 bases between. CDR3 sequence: CASSLEGNSHEQYF. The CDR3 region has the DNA TGTGCCAGCAGTTTAGAAGGAAATAGCCACGAGCAGTACTTC.

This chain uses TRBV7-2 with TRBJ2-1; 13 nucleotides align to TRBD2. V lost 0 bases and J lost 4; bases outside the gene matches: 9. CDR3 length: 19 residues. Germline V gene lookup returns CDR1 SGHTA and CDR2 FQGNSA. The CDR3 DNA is TGTGCCAGCAGCTTAGCGCCGACTAGCGGGGGGATCCTATACAATGAGCAGTTCTTC. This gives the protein CASSLAPTSGGILYNEQFF.

The CDR3 reads CASSAKQGSTEAFF. The CDR3 bases are TGCGCCAGCAGCGCCAAACAAGGCAGCACTGAAGCTTTCTTT. The chain links TRBV5-1 to TRBJ1-1; no firm D call. Between the trimmed V and J ends, which lost 4 bases and 4 bases, there was a span of 14 bases. Germline lookup yields CDR1 SGHRS and CDR2 YFSETQ. CDR3 size: 14 residues.

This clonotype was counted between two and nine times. The CDR3 is CASSRGLAGRNEQYF. The DNA for the CDR3 is TGTGCCAGCAGCAGGGGACTAGCGGGCAGAAACGAGCAGTACTTC. V usage is TRBV13 and J usage is TRBJ2-7, with 12 bases matching TRBD2. CDR3 size: 15 residues. Trimming removed 5 bases from V and 5 bases from J; junction bases left unmatched: 7. CDR1 and CDR2 (germline): PRHDT, FYEKMQ (reference sequence).

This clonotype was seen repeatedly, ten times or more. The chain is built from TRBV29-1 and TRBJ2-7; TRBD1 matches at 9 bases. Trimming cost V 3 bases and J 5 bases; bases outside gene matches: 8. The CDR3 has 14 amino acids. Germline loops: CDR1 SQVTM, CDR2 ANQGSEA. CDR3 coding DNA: TGCAGCGTTGATCCAAAGGGACAGGGAAACGAGCAGTACTTC. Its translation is CSVDPKGQGNEQYF.

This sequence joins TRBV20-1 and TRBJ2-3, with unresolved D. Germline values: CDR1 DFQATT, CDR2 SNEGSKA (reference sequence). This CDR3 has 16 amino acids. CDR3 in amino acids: CSTVGRLRPGTDTQYF. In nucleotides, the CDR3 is TGCAGCACCGTTGGAAGGCTACGTCCGGGCACAGATACGCAGTATTTT.

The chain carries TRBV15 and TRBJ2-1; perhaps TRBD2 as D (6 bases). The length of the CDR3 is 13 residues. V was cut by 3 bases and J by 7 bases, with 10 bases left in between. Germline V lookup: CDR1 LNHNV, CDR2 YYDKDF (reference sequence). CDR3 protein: CATSRTAGNEQFF. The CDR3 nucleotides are TGTGCCACCAGCAGGACGGCGGGGAATGAGCAGTTCTTC.

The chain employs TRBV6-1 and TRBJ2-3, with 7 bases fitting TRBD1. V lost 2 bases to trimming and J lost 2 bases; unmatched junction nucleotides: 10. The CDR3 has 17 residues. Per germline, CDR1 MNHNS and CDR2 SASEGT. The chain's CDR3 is CASSETRGQQLTDTQYF. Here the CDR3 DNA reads TGTGCCAGCAGTGAAACGAGGGGACAGCAACTCACAGATACGCAGTATTTT.

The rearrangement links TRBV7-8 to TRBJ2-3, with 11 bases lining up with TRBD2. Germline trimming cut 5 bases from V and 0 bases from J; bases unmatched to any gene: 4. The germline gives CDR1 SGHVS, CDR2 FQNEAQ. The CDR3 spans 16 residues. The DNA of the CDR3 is TGTGCCAGCAGCGAGCTAGCGGGAGGAAGCACAGATACGCAGTATTTT. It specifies CASSELAGGSTDTQYF.

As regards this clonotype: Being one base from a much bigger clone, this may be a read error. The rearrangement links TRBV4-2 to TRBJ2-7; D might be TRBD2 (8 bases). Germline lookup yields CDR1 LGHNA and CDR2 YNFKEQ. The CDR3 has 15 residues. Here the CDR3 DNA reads TGTGTCAGCAGCCAAGATAGCGGGACAGACTACGAGCAGTACTTC. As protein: CVSSQDSGTDYEQYF.

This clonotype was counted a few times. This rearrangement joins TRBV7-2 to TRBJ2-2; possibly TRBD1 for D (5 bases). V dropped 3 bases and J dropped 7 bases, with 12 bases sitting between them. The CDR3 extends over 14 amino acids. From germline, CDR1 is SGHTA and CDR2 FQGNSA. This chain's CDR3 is CASSFRVRNGELFF. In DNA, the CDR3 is TGTGCCAGCAGCTTCAGGGTCCGGAACGGGGAGCTGTTTTTT.

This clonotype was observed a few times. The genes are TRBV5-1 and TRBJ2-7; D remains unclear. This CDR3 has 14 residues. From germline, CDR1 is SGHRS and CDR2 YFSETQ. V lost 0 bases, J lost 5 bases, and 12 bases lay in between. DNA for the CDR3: TGCGCCAGCAGCTTGGAACGGGTTTCCAACGAGCAGTACTTC. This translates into CASSLERVSNEQYF.

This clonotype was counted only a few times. The CDR3 bases are TGTGCCAGCACGGCAGCAACGAACACTGAAGCTTTCTTT. It specifies CASTAATNTEAFF. This chain links TRBV3-1 with TRBJ1-1; the D is unclear. The CDR3 runs to 13 residues. V was pared by 7 bases and J by 1 base, with 10 bases between. Germline V gene sequence: CDR1 LGHDT, CDR2 YNNKEL (reference sequence).

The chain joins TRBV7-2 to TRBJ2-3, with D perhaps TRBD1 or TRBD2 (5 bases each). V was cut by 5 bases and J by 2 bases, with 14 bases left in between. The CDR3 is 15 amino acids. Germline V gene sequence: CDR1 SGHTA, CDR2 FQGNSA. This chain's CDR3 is CASSEIGTPTDTQYF. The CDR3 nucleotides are TGTGCCAGCAGCGAGATTGGGACCCCCACAGATACGCAGTATTTT.

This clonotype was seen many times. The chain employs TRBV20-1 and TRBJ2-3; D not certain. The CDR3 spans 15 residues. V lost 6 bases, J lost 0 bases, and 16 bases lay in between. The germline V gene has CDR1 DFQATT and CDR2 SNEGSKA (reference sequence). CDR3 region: CSAKSELPSTDTQYF. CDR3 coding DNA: TGCAGTGCCAAGAGCGAGTTACCTAGCACAGATACGCAGTATTTT.

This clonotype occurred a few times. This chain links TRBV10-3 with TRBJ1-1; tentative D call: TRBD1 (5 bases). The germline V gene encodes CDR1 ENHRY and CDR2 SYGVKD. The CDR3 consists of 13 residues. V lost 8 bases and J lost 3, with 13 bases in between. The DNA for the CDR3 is TGTGCCATCGGGGGGGGGGAGGACACTGAAGCTTTCTTT. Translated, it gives CAIGGGEDTEAFF.

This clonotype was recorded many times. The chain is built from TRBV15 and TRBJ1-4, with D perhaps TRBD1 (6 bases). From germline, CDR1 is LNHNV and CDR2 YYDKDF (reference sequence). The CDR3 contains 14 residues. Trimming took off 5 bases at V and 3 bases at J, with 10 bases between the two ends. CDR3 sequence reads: CATSEGGSNEKLFF. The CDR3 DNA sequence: TGTGCCACCAGCGAGGGGGGATCTAATGAAAAACTGTTTTTT. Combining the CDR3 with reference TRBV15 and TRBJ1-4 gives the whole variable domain DAMVIQNPRYQVTQFGKPVTLSCSQTLNHNVMYWYQQKSSQAPKLLFHYYDKDFNNEADTPDNFQSRRPNTSFCFLDIRSPGLGDTAMYLCATSEGGSNEKLFFGSGTQLSVL.

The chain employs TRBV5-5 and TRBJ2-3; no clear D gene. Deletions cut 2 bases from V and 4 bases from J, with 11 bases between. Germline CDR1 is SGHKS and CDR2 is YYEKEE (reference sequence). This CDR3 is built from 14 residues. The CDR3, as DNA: TGTGCCAGCAGCTTTCCGCTTTTTCCAGATACGCAGTATTTT. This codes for CASSFPLFPDTQYF.